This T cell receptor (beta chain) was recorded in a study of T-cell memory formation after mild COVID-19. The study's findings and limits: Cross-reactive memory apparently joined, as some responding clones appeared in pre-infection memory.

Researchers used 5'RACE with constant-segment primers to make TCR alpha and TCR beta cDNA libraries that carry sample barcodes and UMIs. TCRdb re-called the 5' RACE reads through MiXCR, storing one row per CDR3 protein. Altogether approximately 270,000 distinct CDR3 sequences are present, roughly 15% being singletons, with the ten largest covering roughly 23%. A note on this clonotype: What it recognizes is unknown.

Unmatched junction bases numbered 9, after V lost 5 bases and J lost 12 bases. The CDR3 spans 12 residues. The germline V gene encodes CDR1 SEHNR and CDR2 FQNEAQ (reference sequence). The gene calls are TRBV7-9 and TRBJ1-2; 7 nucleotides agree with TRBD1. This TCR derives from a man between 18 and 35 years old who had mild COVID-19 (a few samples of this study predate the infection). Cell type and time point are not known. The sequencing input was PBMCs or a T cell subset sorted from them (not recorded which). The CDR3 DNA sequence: TGTGCCAGCAGCCCCTCGACAGGGTTTGACACCTTC. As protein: CASSPSTGFDTF.